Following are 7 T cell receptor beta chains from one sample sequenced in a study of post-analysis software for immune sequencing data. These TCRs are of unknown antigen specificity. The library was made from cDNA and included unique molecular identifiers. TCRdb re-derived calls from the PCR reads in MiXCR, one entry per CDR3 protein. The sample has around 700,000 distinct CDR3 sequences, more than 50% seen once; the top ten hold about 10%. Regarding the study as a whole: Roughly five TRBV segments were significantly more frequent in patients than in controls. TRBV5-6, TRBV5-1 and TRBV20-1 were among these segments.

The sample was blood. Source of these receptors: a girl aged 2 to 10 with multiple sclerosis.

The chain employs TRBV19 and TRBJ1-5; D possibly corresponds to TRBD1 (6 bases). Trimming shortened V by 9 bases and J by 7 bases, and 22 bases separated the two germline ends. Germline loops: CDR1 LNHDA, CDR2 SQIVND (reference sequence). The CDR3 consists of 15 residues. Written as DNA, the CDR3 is TGTGCCAGCAGGACCCAGGTACAGGGAGGGCAGCCCCAGCATTTT. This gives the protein CASRTQVQGGQPQHF.

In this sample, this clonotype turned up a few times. The CDR3 sequence: CASSFLRLGSNQPQHF. The CDR3 region has the DNA TGTGCCAGCAGCTTCTTACGTTTGGGAAGCAATCAGCCCCAGCATTTT. J is TRBJ1-5 and V is TRBV7-2, with D unresolved. CDR3 size: 16 residues. Germline V gives CDR1 SGHTA, CDR2 FQGNSA. V dropped 3 bases and J dropped 1 base, with 13 bases sitting between them.

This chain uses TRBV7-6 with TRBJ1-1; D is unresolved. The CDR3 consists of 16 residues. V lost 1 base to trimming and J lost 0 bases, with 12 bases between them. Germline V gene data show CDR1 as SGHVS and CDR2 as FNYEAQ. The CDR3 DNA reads TGTGCCAGCAGCTTAGTTGCGGGCCTAATGAACACTGAAGCTTTCTTT. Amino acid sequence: CASSLVAGLMNTEAFF.

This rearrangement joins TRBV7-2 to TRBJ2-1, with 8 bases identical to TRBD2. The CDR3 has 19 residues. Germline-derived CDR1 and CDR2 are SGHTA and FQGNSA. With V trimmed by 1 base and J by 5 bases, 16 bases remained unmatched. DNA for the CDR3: TGTGCCAGCAGCTTAGTCTTTGCGGGAGGACTAGCCGAGAACAATGAGCAGTTCTTC. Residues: CASSLVFAGGLAENNEQFF.

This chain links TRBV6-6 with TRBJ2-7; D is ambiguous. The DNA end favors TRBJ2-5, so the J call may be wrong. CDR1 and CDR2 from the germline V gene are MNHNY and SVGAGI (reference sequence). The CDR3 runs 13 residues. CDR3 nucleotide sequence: TGTGCCAGCAGTTACAGGGCCATAGAGACCCAGTACTTC. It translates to CASSYRAIETQYF.

Here the CDR3 DNA reads TGCAGCGTTGCCACAGCAGGGCTCCAAGAGACCCAGTACTTC. This encodes CSVATAGLQETQYF. The rearrangement links TRBV29-1 to TRBJ2-5, with D possibly TRBD1 on 5 matching bases. V was pared by 4 bases and J by 1 base, with 13 bases between. Per germline, CDR1 SQVTM and CDR2 ANQGSEA. This CDR3 spans 14 amino acids. The complete variable domain, with remaining parts taken from reference TRBV29-1 and TRBJ2-5, reads SAVISQKPSRDICQRGTSLTIQCQVDSQVTMMFWYRQQPGQSLTLIATANQGSEATYESGFVIDKFPISRPNLTFSTLTVSNMSPEDSSIYLCSVATAGLQETQYFGPGTRLLVL.

The CDR3 spells CASRFRGVGVTQYF. The DNA of the CDR3 is TGTGCCAGCAGATTCCGGGGGGTAGGGGTGACCCAGTACTTC. The chain carries TRBV28 and TRBJ2-5; 7 bases fit TRBD2. Per germline, CDR1 MDHEN and CDR2 SYDVKM. With V trimmed by 6 bases and J by 7 bases, 11 bases remained unmatched. The CDR3 is 14 residues long.